Described below is a single T cell receptor beta chain sequence and its context. The specificity of this receptor is unknown. Within one base of it there is no much larger clone, and no base qualities were kept. The method was the immunoSEQ multiplex PCR assay. For the multiplex PCR, a mixture combining 60 forward primers for TCR Vbeta segments and 13 reverse primers for TCR Jbeta segments was used. Amplification of the CDR3 region of rearranged TCR beta genes was performed with a multiplex PCR assay on genomic DNA. On the Illumina HiSeq System, the amplified TCR beta libraries were sequenced as 87-base-pair reads. Per the source publication's procedure: A later analysis counted approximately 74 million unique TCR beta chains across the 700 or so repertoires, and about 10 million of these chains were shared by at least two donors. Raw reads were error-corrected and collapsed into unique sequences by a nearest-neighbor algorithm in which closely related sequences were merged to remove PCR and sequencing errors. V, D and J gene segments were assigned by aligning CDR3 sequences to IMGT reference sequences. For a sequence to be retained, a match of at least six nucleotides to both a V gene segment and a J gene segment was required. Rearrangements were classified as productive when the CDR3 lacked stop codons and remained in frame with V and J, and all other rearrangements were classified as non-productive. Following IMGT convention, CDR3 was defined as the stretch from the second conserved V-encoded cysteine up to the conserved J-encoded phenylalanine. In an earlier analysis of around 540 of the donors, sequences lacking an unambiguous match to a single V gene segment were excluded. An earlier analysis of 587 of the donors classified V segments as functional when productive rearrangements were above 56.7% and as segregating when the standard deviation between donors was above 5%. A statistical classification framework was built to diagnose cytomegalovirus status from the catalog of TCR beta chain sequences. A later analysis assigned V and J genes by comparing TCR nucleotide sequences with IMGT/GENE-DB human TR gene sequences. A later analysis assigned CDR3 sequences and most-parsimonious VDJ recombination scenarios with the TCRdist pipeline. A later analysis defined each TCR beta chain by its CDR3 amino acid sequence plus V-gene family, and excluded reads lacking a unique V-gene family. To address suspected cross-contamination and a sequencing artifact, a later analysis removed 592 highly shared, low-generation-probability nucleotide sequences. In a later analysis, a clonal expansion index was calculated for each public chain from normalized within-repertoire ranks of inferred template counts. A later analysis computed generation probabilities with a VDJ recombination model fitted to out-of-frame rearrangements, and checked the results against IGoR. A later analysis scored TCR-TCR, TCR-HLA and TCR-CMV co-occurrence with hypergeometric tests, applying a repertoire-size bias correction to TCR pairs. To estimate false discovery rates, a later analysis permuted the HLA or CMV assignments 20 times. A later analysis grouped co-occurring TCRs with DBSCAN, adding TCRdist sequence similarity when clustering within HLA-allele-positive subsets. Co-occurrence clustering excluded repertoires with fewer than 30,000 or more than 120,000 public chains, plus five with anomalous nucleotide sharing. TCRdb carries this immuneACCESS record with in-frame sequences only. Its versions omit some clonotypes, under half of them owing to an unresolved V gene in the studies checked, with the rest unexplained. V and J calls and clone size are copied from that table; D and trimming were computed from the DNA. The sample table records 130,000 or so clones; approximately 71% of these occur just once. 0.8% to 0.95% of the sample rests with the top ten.

The sample comes from a study of cytomegalovirus exposure and HLA in healthy donors (dated by TCRdb to 2017 to 2019). Background for the entire study: An earlier analysis of roughly 630 of the donors reported 250 to 350 Gb of sequence data and 100 million to 140 million unique TCR beta sequences from roughly 200 million T cells. An early release that covered roughly 600 HLA-typed donors contained approximately 300 gigabases of sequencing data and about 84 million unique TCR sequences. The genetic ancestry cluster associated with self-reported Caucasian donors included about four fifths of the 398 genotyped donors. The aim of the study was to test whether cataloging public T cell receptors could identify signatures of past pathogen exposure. The T cell repertoires of several hundred subjects were profiled by immunosequencing and related to cytomegalovirus serostatus. Besides the first cohort of roughly 640 subjects, a separate validation cohort made up of roughly 130 different subjects was used. The study combined high-throughput TCR immunosequencing, statistical association of individual TCRs with disease status, and machine learning to predict cytomegalovirus infection status. To study patterns of TCR occurrence, a later analysis re-analyzed previously published TCR beta repertoires from 550 to 800 donors and added high-resolution HLA genotyping. Rather than drawing on any new phenotypic data, the later analysis identified candidate immune exposures from TCR beta sequences and the way those sequences occurred across donors. In an earlier analysis of 550 to 700 of the donors, high-throughput TCR beta sequencing was used to judge whether each TCR beta V gene segment behaved as functional or pseudogenic. Alongside the repertoire data, information on donor age, sex, ethnicity and CMV serostatus was compiled. In a later genetic analysis, genome-wide SNP genotypes for about 65% of the roughly 700 donors were used, and that subset was treated as a discovery cohort. Every discovery cohort repertoire had been produced on one sequencing platform. Both class I and class II loci were covered by HLA typing, at four-digit resolution. The number of donors typed differed by locus, with about 629-640 for A, B, C, DRB1 and DQB1, about 500 for DQA1, 606 for DPA1, and some 470 for DPB1. Because of strong linkage in the cohort, roughly five DR-DQ haplotypes were treated as single units for association and clustering. On average, 235,054 unique TCR beta nucleotide sequences were sequenced per donor among 350 to 400 genotyped donors of the cohort, with roughly 18% of those sequences being non-productive. Points the paper makes about the study in general: A further reported finding was that TCR beta sequences accurately predicted the HLA-A and HLA-B alleles for most subjects in the first cohort. The only immune exposure information available for the cohort was CMV serostatus. A later analysis reported that several top co-occurrence clusters appeared linked to parvovirus B19, influenza, CMV and Epstein-Barr virus. The classifier was reported to diagnose cytomegalovirus status with high specificity and sensitivity in both the original cohort and the validation cohort. A cluster of highly shared sequence variants was judged likely to represent a technical artifact of the sequencing pipeline. Broadly in line with IMGT annotations, most TCR beta V segments showed up in productive rearrangements about 87% or about 30% of the time in an earlier analysis of about 500 of the donors. A later analysis found that TCR association rates varied across HLA loci, with DRB1 alleles showing the most associated TCRs and HLA-C alleles the fewest. In a later genetic analysis, fewer N-insertions in productive TCRs were reported among donors in an Asian-associated ancestry cluster than the 666-donor mean. Specific HLA alleles were associated with over 15,000 TCR beta sequences at a false discovery rate of 0.05 in a later analysis. Most CMV-associated TCR beta chains appeared to be HLA-restricted in a later analysis, and the HLA associations seemed to be driven largely by CMV exposure. Some IMGT-functional V segments, including TRBV6-2 and TRBV6-3, could not be distinguished by the 87-base-pair reads and were therefore excluded. Presence/absence analyses assumed roughly uniform sequencing depth across donors, an assumption that may not hold. In the study, approximately 150 TCR beta chains were listed as associated with cytomegalovirus. HLA typing was unavailable for some donors at each locus, so association tests used only the typed subset. When HLA alleles, especially DR and DQ, strongly co-occurred, TCR associations were difficult to assign to individual alleles. The earlier analysis of a few hundred of the donors excluded some 15 rarely observed V segments, including chromosome 9 orphons, because counts were too low. While some public TCRs were present in many individuals, most TCR sequences turned up only very rarely across donors. An association between a missense DCLRE1C variant and V-gene and J-gene trimming of TCR beta chains was found in a later genetic analysis and replicated in an independent cohort. Correlated functional status among segregating V segments might reflect linkage disequilibrium, but an unknown experimental factor could not be ruled out. Only TCR beta chains were sequenced in this cohort, and the absence of alpha or paired-chain data limited detectable features. Compared with equally common non-associated chains, HLA-associated TCR beta chains in a later analysis were more clonally expanded and had lower generation probabilities. In vitro tests confirmed that a few of the cytomegalovirus-associated TCR beta chains recognize cytomegalovirus antigens. According to the authors, the approach could potentially be generalized to other disease states and immunological phenotypes.

Per the germline V gene, MDHEN is the CDR1 and SYDVKM is the CDR2. The CDR3 covers 12 residues, taking in both the cysteine and the phenylalanine. Of the read, only the CDR3 DNA is kept; its 36 bases are in frame from base 1. The germline ends are 9 bases apart after V is trimmed by 6 bases and J by 4 bases. In total, 600 or so healthy bone marrow donors made up the cohort. Cohort members were all nominally healthy when sampled, although unrecorded immune exposures were likely present. The donor tested CMV seronegative and was one of the 352 seronegative cohort members. A peripheral blood sample was provided by each donor, and peripheral blood mononuclear cells were used for TCR beta sequencing. Genomic DNA was extracted from the blood cell samples with the Qiagen DNeasy Blood Extraction Kit.

The source material was PBMCs. The sequence joins TRBV28 to TRBJ1-1, with the D gene uncertain. This TCR was sampled from a woman aged 55-75 years in good health and CMV-seronegative. The nucleotide sequence is given as TGTGCCAGCAGCCTAGGTCTCACTGAAGCTTTCTTT. Its protein reads: CASSLGLTEAFF. Here the CDR3 is joined to the reference TRBV28 and TRBJ1-1 genes, and the full variable domain is: DVKVTQSSRYLVKRTGEKVFLECVQDMDHENMFWYRQDPGLGLRLIYFSYDVKMKEKGDIPEGYSVSREKKERFSLILESASTNQTSMYLCASSLGLTEAFFGQGTRLTVV.